This T cell receptor beta chain was identified in a study of T cells after yellow fever vaccination (dated by TCRdb to about 2019). Concerning the study at large: The SMART-Seq v4 Ultra Low Input RNA kit was used to prepare libraries from fractions with low cell numbers. Two healthy male donors, one aged 18 to 30 and one aged 30 to 39 years, made up the cohort. Blood was collected at multiple timepoints before and after primary and secondary immunization, and bulk PBMC replicates and cell subsets were isolated. To track T-cell clones before and after primary and booster YFV17D yellow fever vaccination, bulk TCR alpha and beta repertoires were sequenced longitudinally.

This clonotype was detected a few times. Its antigen is not yet known. No base quality information exists; no much larger clone differs at one position. The treatment or condition label of this sample denotes: live attenuated yellow fever vaccine strain. Two biological replicates of bulk PBMCs were collected at each blood-draw timepoint. PBMCs were isolated from peripheral blood using a standard Ficoll-Paque protocol. TriZol was used to extract RNA from bulk PBMCs, from CD4 and CD8 fractions, and from dextramer-positive and dextramer-negative fractions. Synthesis of TCR cDNA relied on 5'RACE template switching, a step that introduced a universal primer site along with unique molecular identifiers. Priming of cDNA synthesis was performed from both the TCR alpha and TCR beta constant segments. Library amplification used two PCR steps, and the second PCR step added sample barcodes and sequencing adapters. Sequencing of the libraries was done on either Illumina HiSeq 2500 (2x100 bp) or NovaSeq (2x150 bp). Regarding the original processing steps: Reads were demultiplexed and collapsed into UMI consensus sequences with MIGEC, and V(D)J alignment was performed with MiXCR. Vaccine-responding clonotypes were identified with edgeR using replicate PBMC samples, with FDR below 0.01 and a log2 fold change above 5 up to day 15 being required. Each bulk clonotype was labeled CD4 or CD8 based on which sequenced repertoire, CD4 or CD8, contained the clonotype at higher abundance. TCRdb reanalyzed the raw reads on its own, using fastp at Q25 for trimming and MiXCR for clone calling, and kept in-frame beta chains. Here each entry gathers all rows of one CDR3 protein and keeps the most common genes and DNA. What appears here as the V and J calls and clone size reflects TCRdb's work, not the paper's. A total of around 530,000 distinct CDR3 sequences appear in this sample, less than 20% of them only once. Approximately 15% of the sample goes to the ten largest clones.

Points the paper makes about the study in general: The study included only two donors, which limits how far the findings can be generalized. A small fraction of clonotypes showed up in both the CD4 and CD8 compartments, probably as a result of convergent recombination. Most clones expanded after primary vaccination (around 97% of CD4 and 88% of CD8) were re-detected after the booster, suggesting that broad memory maintenance occurred. Computational filtering was needed because FACS-sorted repertoires could contain abundant contaminating clonotypes from the bulk population. The secondary T-cell response was weaker than the primary response but faster, peaking on day 5 instead of day 15.

This clonotype was sampled from a man younger than 35 who received the YFV17D yellow fever vaccine. This material consisted of PBMCs, taken 5 to 6 days after the first yellow fever vaccination.

Here the CDR3 is given as CASSSHPGLEDTQYF. The DNA sequence is TGTGCCAGCAGTTCTCACCCGGGACTAGAGGATACGCAGTATTTT. The chain joins TRBV28 to TRBJ2-3, and 8 junction bases match TRBD2. Counted from cysteine to phenylalanine, this CDR3 has 15 amino acids. The entry retains the CDR3 DNA only, 45 bases that are in frame from base 1. V is cut back by 4 bases and J by 6 bases, with 9 bases in the junction unmatched. According to the germline V gene, CDR1 reads MDHEN and CDR2 reads SYDVKM.